These T cell receptor beta chains were read from a single sample in a study of OX40 agonist ivuxolimab in advanced cancers. The assay was immunoSEQ multiplex PCR, and TCRdb's table has in-frame clones only and misses some. Of 53,000 or so clones listed, approximately 93% were seen once; the top ten hold about 18%. Sequencing used CD4+ or CD8+ T cells sorted from blood, obtained in a trial of the OX40 agonist ivuxolimab. Receptor source: an adult with an advanced solid tumor such as melanoma, head and neck, liver or kidney cancer. Both conserved end residues are part of each CDR3. Each record gives: V gene, CDR3 protein.

TRBV10-3 | CATGQGGEKLFF
TRBV4-3 | CASSHDRLAGSDSLYNEQFF
TRBV28 | CASSHNGGTGNSHEQYF
TRBV5-1 | CASSQSGGNTEAFF
TRBV15 | CATSREGLADNEQFF
TRBV11-3 | CASSPQGREYEQYF
TRBV28 | CASSLSGGGASYNEQFF
TRBV7-2 | CASSYPVDPEGGDRGYTF
TRBV5-6 | CASSLGTGGNEQFF
TRBV27 | CASSISANGNNEQFF
TRBV30 | CAWSVGTGPYEQYF
TRBV4-3 | CASSRLTGVNTEAFF
TRBV5-1 | CASSLAGTPLETQYF
TRBV11-2 | CASSRGAGYEQYF
TRBV13 | CASSFPERNTEAFF
TRBV4-3 | CASSLIVSGTKDGYTF
TRBV4-3 | CASSQEGQGLPYEQYF
TRBV10-1 | CASSTTGGGEDTQYF
TRBV7-9 | CASTNTGRVAGELFF
TRBV13 | CASSPPEVQETQYF
TRBV19 | CASSRTVLYEQYF
TRBV10-3 | CAISSPRRDRELGGYTF
TRBV19 | CATGNRNTEAFF
TRBV5-4 | CASSLDWGHYEQYF
TRBV19 | CASKAGSTQYF
TRBV7-7 | CASSRTSGLYNEQFF
TRBV28 | CASSLRHGTVPSPNYGYTF
TRBV27 | CASSPSGGYNEQYF
TRBV4-3 | CASSQGRASNTGELFF